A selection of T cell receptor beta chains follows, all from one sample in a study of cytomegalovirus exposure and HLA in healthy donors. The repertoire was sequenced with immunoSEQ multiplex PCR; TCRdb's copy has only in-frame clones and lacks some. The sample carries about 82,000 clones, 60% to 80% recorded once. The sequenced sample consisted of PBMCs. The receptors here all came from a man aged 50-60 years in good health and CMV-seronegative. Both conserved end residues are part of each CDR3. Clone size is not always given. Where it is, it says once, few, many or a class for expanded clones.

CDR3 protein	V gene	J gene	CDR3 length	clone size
CASRQDAMRNIQYF	TRBV2	TRBJ2-4	14	-
CASSYSKGRQGNGYTF	TRBV6-5	TRBJ1-2	16	few
CASSDNAGGIHEQFF	TRBV2	TRBJ2-1	15	-
CASSQDLGGGLRETQYF	TRBV4-1	TRBJ2-5	17	-
CASSLDTGSTDTQYF	TRBV5-5	TRBJ2-3	15	once
CASQSGGAGETQYF	TRBV6-1	TRBJ2-5	14	-
CASSLVTLKRGGYNEQFF	TRBV7-2	TRBJ2-1	18	-
CAWSVFGGGSSNQPQHF	TRBV30	TRBJ1-5	17	-
CASSSGTSGASDTQYF	TRBV5-1	TRBJ2-3	16	-
CASSLEPGGDIDEQYF	TRBV5-5	TRBJ2-7	16	once
CASSQGSLREQFF	TRBV4-3	TRBJ2-1	13	once
CASRPYSGNTIYF	TRBV5-1	TRBJ1-3	13	-
CASSLPGFEKLFF	TRBV7-2	TRBJ1-4	13	-
CASSYGGLTDTQYF	TRBV6-5	TRBJ2-3	14	-
CAWRSGQGSLLNSPLHF	TRBV30	TRBJ1-6	17	-
CASSFPQETQYF	TRBV11-3	TRBJ2-5	12	-
CALTRDSINTEAFF	TRBV30	TRBJ1-1	14	-